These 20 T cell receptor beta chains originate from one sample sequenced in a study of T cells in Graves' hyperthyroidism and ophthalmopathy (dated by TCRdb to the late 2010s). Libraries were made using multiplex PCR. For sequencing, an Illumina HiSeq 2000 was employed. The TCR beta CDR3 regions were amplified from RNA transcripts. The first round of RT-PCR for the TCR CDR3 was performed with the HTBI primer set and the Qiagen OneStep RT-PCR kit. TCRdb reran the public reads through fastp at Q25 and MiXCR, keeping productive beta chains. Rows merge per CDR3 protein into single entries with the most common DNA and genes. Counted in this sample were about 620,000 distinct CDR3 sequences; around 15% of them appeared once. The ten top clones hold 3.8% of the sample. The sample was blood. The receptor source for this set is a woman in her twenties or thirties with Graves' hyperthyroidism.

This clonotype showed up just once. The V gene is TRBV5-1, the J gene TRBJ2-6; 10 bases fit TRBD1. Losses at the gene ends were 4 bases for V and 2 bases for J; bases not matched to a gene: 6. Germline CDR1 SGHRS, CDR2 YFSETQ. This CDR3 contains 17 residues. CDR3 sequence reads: CASSPGTGATGANVLTF. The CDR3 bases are TGCGCCAGCAGCCCGGGGACAGGGGCTACTGGGGCCAACGTCCTGACTTTC.

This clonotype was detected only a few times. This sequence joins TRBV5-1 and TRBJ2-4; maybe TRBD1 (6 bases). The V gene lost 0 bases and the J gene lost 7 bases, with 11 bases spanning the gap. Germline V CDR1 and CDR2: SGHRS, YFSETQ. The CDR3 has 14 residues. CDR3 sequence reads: CASSLAVTGNIQYF. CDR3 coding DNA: TGCGCCAGCAGCTTGGCCGTTACAGGGAACATTCAGTACTTC.

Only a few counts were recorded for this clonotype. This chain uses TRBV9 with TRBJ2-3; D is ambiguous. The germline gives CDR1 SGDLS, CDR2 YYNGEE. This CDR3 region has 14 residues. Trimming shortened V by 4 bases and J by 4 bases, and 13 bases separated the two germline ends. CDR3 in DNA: TGTGCCAGCAGCCCCCCGGTCTGGTCAGATACGCAGTATTTT. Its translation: CASSPPVWSDTQYF.

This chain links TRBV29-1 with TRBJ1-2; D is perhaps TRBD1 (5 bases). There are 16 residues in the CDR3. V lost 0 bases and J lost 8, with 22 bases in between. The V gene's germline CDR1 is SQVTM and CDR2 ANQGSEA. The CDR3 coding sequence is TGCAGCGTTGAAGATCGGGGAAGTAGGGGTAGTAGCGGCTACACCTTC. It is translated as CSVEDRGSRGSSGYTF.

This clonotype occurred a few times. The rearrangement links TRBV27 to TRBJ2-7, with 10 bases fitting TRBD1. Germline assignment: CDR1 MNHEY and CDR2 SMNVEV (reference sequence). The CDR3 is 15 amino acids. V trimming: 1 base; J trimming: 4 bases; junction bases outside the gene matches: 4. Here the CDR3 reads CASSLFGTGVYEQYF. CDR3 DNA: TGTGCCAGCAGTTTATTCGGGACAGGGGTGTACGAGCAGTACTTC.

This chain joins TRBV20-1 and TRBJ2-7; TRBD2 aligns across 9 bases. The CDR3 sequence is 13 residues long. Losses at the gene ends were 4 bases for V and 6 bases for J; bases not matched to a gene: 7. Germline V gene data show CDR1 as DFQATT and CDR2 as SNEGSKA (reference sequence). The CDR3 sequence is CSAISGSRGEQYF. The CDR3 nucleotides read TGCAGTGCTATTAGCGGGAGTAGGGGCGAGCAGTACTTC.

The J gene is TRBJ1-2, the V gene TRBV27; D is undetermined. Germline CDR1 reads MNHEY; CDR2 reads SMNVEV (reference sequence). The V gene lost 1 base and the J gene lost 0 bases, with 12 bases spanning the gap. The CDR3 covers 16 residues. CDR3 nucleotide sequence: TGTGCCAGCAGTTTATATGGGCAGAGCCCTAACTATGGCTACACCTTC. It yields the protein CASSLYGQSPNYGYTF.

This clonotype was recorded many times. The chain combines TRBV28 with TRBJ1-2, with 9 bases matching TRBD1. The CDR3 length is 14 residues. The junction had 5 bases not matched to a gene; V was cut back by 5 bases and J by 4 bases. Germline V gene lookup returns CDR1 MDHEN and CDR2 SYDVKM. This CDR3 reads CASSPGTGPYGYTF. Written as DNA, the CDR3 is TGTGCCAGCAGTCCTGGGACAGGGCCCTATGGCTACACCTTC.

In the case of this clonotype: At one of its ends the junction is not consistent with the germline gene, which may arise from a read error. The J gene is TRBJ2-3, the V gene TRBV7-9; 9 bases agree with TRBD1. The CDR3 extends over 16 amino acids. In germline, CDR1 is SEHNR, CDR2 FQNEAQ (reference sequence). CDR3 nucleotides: TGCGCCAGCAGCACCACGGGACAGGGAACCGCAGATACGCAGTATTTT. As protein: CASSTTGQGTADTQYF. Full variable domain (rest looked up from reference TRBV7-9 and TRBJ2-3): DTGVSQNPRHKITKRGQNVTFRCDPISEHNRLYWYRQTLGQGPEFLTYFQNEAQLEKSRLLSDRFSAERPKGSFSTLEIQRTEQGDSAMYLCASSTTGQGTADTQYFGPGTRLTVL.

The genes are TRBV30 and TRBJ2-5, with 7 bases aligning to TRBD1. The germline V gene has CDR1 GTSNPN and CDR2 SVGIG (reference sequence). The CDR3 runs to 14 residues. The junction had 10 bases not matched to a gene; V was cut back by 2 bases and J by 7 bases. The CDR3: CAWSRGGTDWTQYF. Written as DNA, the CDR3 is TGTGCCTGGAGTAGAGGGGGCACCGACTGGACCCAGTACTTC.

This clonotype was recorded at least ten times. CDR3 sequence reads: CASSEAGTGVLYEQFF. The CDR3 DNA reads TGTGCCAGCAGTGAAGCCGGGACAGGGGTTTTGTATGAGCAGTTCTTC. The chain recombines TRBV6-1 with TRBJ2-1, with 10 nucleotides matching TRBD1. J gave up 8 bases and V 0 bases, and 7 bases lay outside the gene matches. Germline V gives CDR1 MNHNS, CDR2 SASEGT. This CDR3 is built from 16 residues.

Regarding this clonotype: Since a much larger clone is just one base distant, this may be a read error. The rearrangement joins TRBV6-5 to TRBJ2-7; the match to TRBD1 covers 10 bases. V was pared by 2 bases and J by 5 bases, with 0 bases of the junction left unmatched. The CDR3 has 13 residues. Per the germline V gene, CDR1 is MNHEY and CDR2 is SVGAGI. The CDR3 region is CASSYGTGDEQYF. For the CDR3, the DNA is TGTGCCAGCAGTTACGGGACAGGGGACGAGCAGTACTTC.

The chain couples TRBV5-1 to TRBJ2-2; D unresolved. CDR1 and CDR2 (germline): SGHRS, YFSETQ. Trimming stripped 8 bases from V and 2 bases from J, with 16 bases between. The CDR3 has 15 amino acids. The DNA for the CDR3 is TGCGCCAGTCGGATAGGCGCAGTCAACACCGGGGAGCTGTTTTTT. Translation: CASRIGAVNTGELFF.

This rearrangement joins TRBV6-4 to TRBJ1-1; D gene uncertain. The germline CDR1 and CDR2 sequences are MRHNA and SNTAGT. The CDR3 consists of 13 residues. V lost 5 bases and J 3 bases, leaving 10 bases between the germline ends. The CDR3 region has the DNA TGTGCCAGCAGTCAGTTGCGGGACACTGAAGCTTTCTTT. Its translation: CASSQLRDTEAFF.

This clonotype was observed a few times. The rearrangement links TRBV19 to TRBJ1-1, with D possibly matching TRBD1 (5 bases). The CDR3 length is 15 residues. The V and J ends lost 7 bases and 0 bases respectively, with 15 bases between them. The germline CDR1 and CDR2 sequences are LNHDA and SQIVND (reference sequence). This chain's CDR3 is CASNTGRGVNTEAFF. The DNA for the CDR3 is TGTGCCAGTAATACGGGGCGAGGGGTGAACACTGAAGCTTTCTTT.

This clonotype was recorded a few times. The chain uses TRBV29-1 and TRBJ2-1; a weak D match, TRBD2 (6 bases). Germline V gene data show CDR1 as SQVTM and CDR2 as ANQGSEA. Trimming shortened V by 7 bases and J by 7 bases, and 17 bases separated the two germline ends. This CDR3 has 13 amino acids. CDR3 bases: TGCAGCGCAGTGGGGCTTGCGGGGAATGAGCAGTTCTTC. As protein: CSAVGLAGNEQFF.

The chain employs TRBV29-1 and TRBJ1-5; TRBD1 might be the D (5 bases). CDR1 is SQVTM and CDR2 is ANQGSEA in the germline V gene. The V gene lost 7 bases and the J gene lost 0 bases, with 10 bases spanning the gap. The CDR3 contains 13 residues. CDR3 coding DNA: TGCAGCGCATTGGGGGGTAGCAATCAGCCCCAGCATTTT. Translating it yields CSALGGSNQPQHF.

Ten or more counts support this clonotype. The CDR3 region has the DNA TGTGCCAGCAGTGAGGATGCGGGACAGGGTATCGGGGAGCTGTTTTTT. Its translation: CASSEDAGQGIGELFF. This rearrangement joins TRBV2 to TRBJ2-2; TRBD1 aligns across 9 bases. Germline V gene lookup returns CDR1 SNHLY and CDR2 FYNNEI. The CDR3 consists of 16 residues. Trimming removed 3 bases from V and 7 bases from J; junction bases left unmatched: 9.

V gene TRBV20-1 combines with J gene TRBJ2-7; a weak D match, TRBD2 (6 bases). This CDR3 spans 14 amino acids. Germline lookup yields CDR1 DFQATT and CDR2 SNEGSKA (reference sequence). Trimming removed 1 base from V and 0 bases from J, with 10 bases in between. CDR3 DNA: TGCAGTGCTAGAGCGGAGGGGTACTCCTACGAGCAGTACTTC. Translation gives CSARAEGYSYEQYF.

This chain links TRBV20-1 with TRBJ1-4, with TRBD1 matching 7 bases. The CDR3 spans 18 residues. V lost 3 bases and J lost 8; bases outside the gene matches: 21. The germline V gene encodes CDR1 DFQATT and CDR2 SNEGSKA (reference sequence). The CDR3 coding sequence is TGCAGTGCTAGGACACGAAGAACATCGGACAGGAGAACGGAAAAACTGTTTTTT. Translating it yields CSARTRRTSDRRTEKLFF.